The clone carrying this T cell receptor beta chain occurred a few times. Its antigen is still unknown. These data come from a study of beta chain features in type 1 diabetes. Study-level points and caveats: Sequencing from cDNA could over-represent high-TCR-expressing cells. Within patients, naive, central memory and Treg TCRB repertoires seemed more similar than within healthy donors.

As every portion of the isolated RNA was reverse transcribed, the sequencing read expressed TCRB transcripts. Naive, central memory and regulatory T cell samples yielded about 3.57 million reads on average. Sequencing used immunoSEQ multiplex PCR; TCRdb keeps in-frame clones, though not all of them. The table has approximately 200,000 clones, over 8.5% seen once. Germline V gene sequence: CDR1 SGHNT, CDR2 YYREEE (reference sequence). The CDR3 extends over 15 amino acids. J was trimmed by 7 bases and V by 0 bases; bases with no gene match: 7. The authors took one heparinised blood draw, averaging about 116 mL, from each donor.

This receptor was taken from a woman in her late teens or twenties in good health. The rearrangement joins TRBV5-4 to TRBJ2-7; 10 nucleotides agree with TRBD2. Source material: naive CD4+ T cells from blood. CDR3 loop: CASSLVLAGVEEQYF. For the CDR3, the DNA is TGTGCCAGCAGCTTGGTTCTAGCGGGAGTAGAAGAGCAGTACTTC.